This note documents a single T cell receptor beta chain sequence. This record comes from a study of blood T cell repertoires in COVID-19. Study information: The United States, Italy and Spain provided the acute and convalescent COVID-19 samples.

CDR3 size: 13 residues. Germline CDR1 reads SGDLS; CDR2 reads YYNGEE. Trimming shortened V by 0 bases and J by 3 bases, and 6 bases separated the two germline ends. In terms of age and location, participants ranged from roughly 18 to 90 years and lived in roughly 22 US areas. Clinical histories supplied by participants themselves formed the basis of cohort assignment. TCRdb keeps only in-frame clones here, not all; method: immunoSEQ multiplex PCR. The profile shows roughly 500,000 clones, roughly 90% of them singletons. The TCR was taken from a woman aged 40 to 50 who had recovered from COVID-19. This chain links TRBV9 with TRBJ1-2; no clear D. Material for sequencing was PBMCs or T cells enriched from blood (not recorded which). CDR3 nucleotide sequence: TGTGCCAGCAGCGTAGATACAGACTATGGCTACACCTTC. Translating gives CASSVDTDYGYTF.